The sequence of this T cell receptor beta chain was determined in a study of CD8 T cells in ankylosing spondylitis. MiXCR was run by TCRdb on the 5' RACE reads, yielding one entry per CDR3 protein. The profile shows around 23,000 distinct CDR3 sequences, less than 20% of them singletons. Findings of the study overall: Clones that were linked to disease were CD8+ and were relatively rare in peripheral blood. It appeared that ankylosing spondylitis blood was characterized by a TCR beta motif of several highly homologous variants. Clones linked to disease were reported to show significant enrichment in matched ankylosing spondylitis synovial fluid. A subset of motif variants has previously been described in the synovial fluid and blood of reactive arthritis.

Comments on this clonotype: Its cognate antigen is unknown.

The CDR3 length is 14 residues. Germline V gene data show CDR1 as ENHRY and CDR2 as SYGVKD. The V end was cut by 3 bases, the J end by 4 bases, with 12 bases between. The J gene is TRBJ2-5, the V gene TRBV10-3; D is uncertain. This clonotype was sampled from a male donor with ankylosing spondylitis or in good health (not recorded which). Sequencing was carried out using blood. Here the CDR3 DNA reads TGTGCCATCAGTGAAATGGGGATGGCAGAGACCCAGTACTTC. This codes for CAISEMGMAETQYF.